What follows are 27 T cell receptor beta chains derived from one specimen sequenced in a study of shared T cell receptors in the human thymus (dated by TCRdb to the early 2020s). Libraries were constructed by the immunoSEQ multiplex PCR assay. Drawn from immuneACCESS, this table holds only the in-frame rearrangements with V and J called that TCRdb kept. Clones are partly lost; checked studies trace under half to an unresolved V gene and leave the rest unexplained. Across this sample there are about 400,000 clones, with about 95% seen only once. Approximately 0.02% of the sample comes from the top ten. What was sequenced was thymocytes. All receptors come from a human donor.

This sequence joins TRBV5-4 and TRBJ2-7, with 8 positions matching TRBD2. The CDR3 is 14 amino acids. Germline values: CDR1 SGHNT, CDR2 YYREEE (reference sequence). V shed 0 bases, J shed 5 bases, and the junction held 4 bases outside the gene matches. The CDR3 reads CASSLAGGVNEQYF. CDR3 DNA: TGTGCCAGCAGCTTGGCCGGGGGGGTTAACGAGCAGTACTTC.

Comment on this clone: A junction end diverges from the germline sequence, so it may reflect a read error. The chain joins TRBV4-2 to TRBJ1-2, with no clear D. This CDR3 contains 13 residues. CDR1 is LGHNA and CDR2 is YNFKEQ in the germline V gene. CDR3 residues: CASSQEKGSGYNF. CDR3 nucleotide sequence: TGTGCCAGCAGCCAAGAGAAAGGGTCGGGGTATAACTTC.

This sequence joins TRBV7-9 and TRBJ1-2, with D unresolved. V lost 8 bases and J lost 3, with 13 bases in between. There are 13 residues in the CDR3. Germline V gene data show CDR1 as SEHNR and CDR2 as FQNEAQ (reference sequence). The CDR3 region has the DNA TGTGCCAGCGCCAACCGGGGTGACTATGGCTACACCTTC. Its protein product is CASANRGDYGYTF.

The CDR3 reads CATSSVGDTQYF. DNA of the CDR3: TGTGCCACCAGCAGCGTAGGGGATACGCAGTATTTT. V is TRBV15 and J is TRBJ2-3; D uncertain. This CDR3 comprises 12 residues. V was pared by 3 bases and J by 6 bases, with 7 bases between. The V gene's germline CDR1 is LNHNV and CDR2 YYDKDF (reference sequence). Full variable domain (missing parts from reference TRBV15 and TRBJ2-3): DAMVIQNPRYQVTQFGKPVTLSCSQTLNHNVMYWYQQKSSQAPKLLFHYYDKDFNNEADTPDNFQSRRPNTSFCFLDIRSPGLGDTAMYLCATSSVGDTQYFGPGTRLTVL.

This clone has only a few counts. J is TRBJ2-5 and V is TRBV5-4; TRBD2 matches 7 bases. There are 16 residues in the CDR3. The junction had 10 bases not matched to a gene; V was cut back by 5 bases and J by 0 bases. Germline lookup yields CDR1 SGHNT and CDR2 YYREEE (reference sequence). Here the CDR3 reads CASSLPRGTHQETQYF. The CDR3 nucleotides read TGTGCCAGCAGTCTCCCGCGGGGGACGCACCAAGAGACCCAGTACTTC. The entire variable domain, with the rest obtained from reference TRBV5-4 and TRBJ2-5, is as follows: ETGVTQSPTHLIKTRGQQVTLRCSSQSGHNTVSWYQQALGQGPQFIFQYYREEENGRGNFPPRFSGLQFPNYSSELNVNALELDDSALYLCASSLPRGTHQETQYFGPGTRLLVL.

CDR3 amino acids: CASILADTQYF. The CDR3 DNA sequence: TGTGCCAGCATCCTGGCAGATACGCAGTATTTT. The chain joins TRBV7-2 to TRBJ2-3, with unresolved D. The ends were cut back, 7 bases at V and 4 bases at J, with 6 bases in the middle. This CDR3 has 11 residues. The germline V gene encodes CDR1 SGHTA and CDR2 FQGNSA.

V gene TRBV7-8 combines with J gene TRBJ2-1; TRBD1 or TRBD2 may be the D gene (5 bases each). Germline assignment: CDR1 SGHVS and CDR2 FQNEAQ. Trimming stripped 5 bases from V and 10 bases from J, with 30 bases between. This CDR3 region has 18 residues. This CDR3 reads CASSRINNVNRGHREQFF. The CDR3 DNA follows: TGTGCCAGCAGCCGAATAAACAACGTAAACCGGGGCCACAGGGAGCAGTTCTTC. The variable domain in full, completed from reference TRBV7-8 and TRBJ2-1, reads GAGVSQSPRYKVAKRGQDVALRCDPISGHVSLFWYQQALGQGPEFLTYFQNEAQLDKSGLPSDRFFAERPEGSVSTLKIQRTQQEDSAVYLCASSRINNVNRGHREQFFGPGTRLTVL.

The chain employs TRBV20-1 and TRBJ2-3, with unresolved D. In germline, CDR1 is DFQATT, CDR2 SNEGSKA (reference sequence). The CDR3 sequence is 9 residues long. In DNA, the CDR3 is TGCCTTCCGGAAGATACGCAGTATTTT. It yields the protein CLPEDTQYF.

This chain's CDR3 is CASSLVGRTSRVPYNEQFF. DNA for the CDR3: TGTGCCAGCAGCTTAGTGGGACGGACTAGTAGAGTTCCCTACAATGAGCAGTTCTTC. V gene TRBV7-6 combines with J gene TRBJ2-1; TRBD2 matches 7 bases. The CDR3 sequence is 19 residues long. Germline lookup yields CDR1 SGHVS and CDR2 FNYEAQ. With 1 base clipped from V and 2 bases from J, the junction kept 14 bases outside the gene matches.

V and J are TRBV13 and TRBJ2-5; 13 nucleotides agree with TRBD2. Germline assignment: CDR1 PRHDT and CDR2 FYEKMQ (reference sequence). Trimming took 4 bases from V and 4 from J; bases not matched to a gene: 9. This CDR3 region has 17 residues. The CDR3 is CASSSGLAGDRGETQYF. The CDR3 DNA follows: TGTGCCAGCAGCTCAGGACTAGCGGGAGATCGGGGAGAGACCCAGTACTTC.

The chain joins TRBV19 to TRBJ2-1; 9 nucleotides line up with TRBD1. The CDR3 covers 19 residues. The trim removed 3 bases at V and 3 bases at J, leaving 15 bases unmatched. The V gene's germline CDR1 is LNHDA and CDR2 SQIVND (reference sequence). In DNA, the CDR3 is TGTGCCAGTAGTATTCGGGACAGGGCTCGCCGCCACCACTACAATGAGCAGTTCTTC. Translated, it gives CASSIRDRARRHHYNEQFF.

The chain recombines TRBV15 with TRBJ2-3; D is uncertain. Germline assignment: CDR1 LNHNV and CDR2 YYDKDF (reference sequence). V lost 4 bases, J lost 0 bases, and 17 bases lay in between. The CDR3 sequence is 17 residues long. The CDR3 spells CATSTQRRKTSTDTQYF. The CDR3 DNA sequence: TGTGCCACCAGCACTCAAAGGAGAAAAACTAGCACAGATACGCAGTATTTT.

The gene calls are TRBV19 and TRBJ1-5; 8 nucleotides match TRBD1. The CDR3 runs 18 residues. Germline V gene sequence: CDR1 LNHDA, CDR2 SQIVND (reference sequence). V lost 1 base to trimming and J lost 4 bases; unmatched junction nucleotides: 12. In DNA, the CDR3 is TGTGCCAGTAGTATAGCCCCCCAGACAGGGGCGAGGAATCAGCCCCAGCATTTT. This gives the protein CASSIAPQTGARNQPQHF. The variable domain in full, completed from reference TRBV19 and TRBJ1-5, reads DGGITQSPKYLFRKEGQNVTLSCEQNLNHDAMYWYRQDPGQGLRLIYYSQIVNDFQKGDIAEGYSVSREKKESFPLTVTSAQKNPTAFYLCASSIAPQTGARNQPQHFGDGTRLSIL.

This clone was counted a single time. The chain couples TRBV27 to TRBJ2-4; TRBD1 agrees at 8 bases. This CDR3 is 15 amino acids long. Germline V gene data show CDR1 as MNHEY and CDR2 as SMNVEV (reference sequence). Germline trimming cut 4 bases from V and 6 bases from J; bases unmatched to any gene: 8. CDR3 in amino acids: CASSSTGAPLNIQYF. As DNA, the CDR3 is TGTGCCAGCAGTTCGACAGGGGCTCCTCTAAACATTCAGTACTTC.

V gene TRBV9 combines with J gene TRBJ2-3; 11 positions match TRBD2. Germline CDR1 is SGDLS and CDR2 is YYNGEE. This CDR3 is built from 19 residues. V gave up 0 bases and J gave up 5 bases; unmatched junction bases: 14. This CDR3 is CASSVATRRSGRVGDTQYF. In DNA form, the CDR3 reads TGTGCCAGCAGCGTAGCTACGAGGCGTAGCGGGAGGGTCGGAGATACGCAGTATTTT.

The rearrangement links TRBV5-1 to TRBJ2-7; possible D gene TRBD2, 6 bases. Germline V gives CDR1 SGHRS, CDR2 YFSETQ. This CDR3 region has 16 residues. The germline V and J ends were trimmed by 1 base and 2 bases, with 16 bases remaining between them. The CDR3 protein is CASSLFVWRGTYEQYF. The CDR3 bases are TGCGCCAGCAGCTTGTTTGTTTGGAGGGGCACCTACGAGCAGTACTTC.

The rearrangement uses TRBV7-2 and TRBJ2-7; no clear D gene. The germline gives CDR1 SGHTA, CDR2 FQGNSA. V was shortened by 5 bases and J by 4 bases, with 12 bases between the two germline ends. This CDR3 contains 13 residues. The CDR3 DNA follows: TGTGCCAGCAGCCCCGGACCGGTATACGAGCAGTACTTC. Translation gives CASSPGPVYEQYF.

The rearrangement joins TRBV11-1 to TRBJ2-7; 9 bases agree with TRBD1. Trimming took 6 bases from V and 7 from J; bases not matched to a gene: 4. From germline, CDR1 is SGHAT and CDR2 FQDESV (reference sequence). This CDR3 has 12 amino acids. The CDR3 reads CASRHRGPEQYF. CDR3 coding DNA: TGTGCCAGCAGACACAGGGGGCCTGAGCAGTACTTC.

The V call is TRBV5-1, the J call TRBJ2-2; possible D gene TRBD2, 6 bases. V dropped 7 bases and J dropped 4 bases, with 14 bases sitting between them. This CDR3 region has 14 residues. Per the germline V gene, CDR1 is SGHRS and CDR2 is YFSETQ. The CDR3 coding sequence is TGCGCCAGCGGCCGGAGGGAGAGCACCGGGGAGCTGTTTTTT. This sequence encodes CASGRRESTGELFF.

This clone was observed a single time. The chain couples TRBV28 to TRBJ2-3, with TRBD2 matching 9 bases. V dropped 6 bases and J dropped 5; count of bases not matched to a gene: 6. The CDR3 has 14 amino acids. CDR1 and CDR2 from the germline V gene are MDHEN and SYDVKM. CDR3 region: CASRIAGGEDTQYF. For the CDR3, the DNA is TGTGCCAGCAGGATCGCGGGAGGGGAAGATACGCAGTATTTT.

This clone was seen once. The V call is TRBV6-5, the J call TRBJ1-2; D may be TRBD1 (6 bases). The germline gives CDR1 MNHEY, CDR2 SVGAGI. CDR3 length: 14 residues. The germline V and J ends were trimmed by 6 bases and 2 bases, with 13 bases remaining between them. The CDR3 sequence: CASSPLDRNYGYTF. The CDR3 DNA reads as TGTGCCAGCAGCCCTCTCGACAGGAACTATGGCTACACCTTC.

The chain carries TRBV4-2 and TRBJ2-6; D is perhaps TRBD1 or TRBD2 (5 bases each). V was pared by 4 bases and J by 2 bases, with 18 bases between. The germline CDR1 and CDR2 sequences are LGHNA and YNFKEQ. CDR3 length: 18 amino acids. The CDR3 sequence: CASSLQIREFTGANVLTF. For the CDR3, the DNA is TGTGCCAGCAGCCTCCAAATCAGGGAGTTTACTGGGGCCAACGTCCTGACTTTC.

The chain combines TRBV7-3 with TRBJ2-1; 9 nucleotides agree with TRBD2. This CDR3 spans 13 amino acids. The germline V gene encodes CDR1 SGHTA and CDR2 FQGTGA. After removal of 4 bases from V and 7 bases from J, the junction contained 2 bases not matched to a gene. In nucleotides, the CDR3 is TGTGCCAGCAGCTGGAGCGGGAGGAATGAGCAGTTCTTC. Translating gives CASSWSGRNEQFF. Supplemented by reference TRBV7-3 and TRBJ2-1, the full variable domain reads GAGVSQTPSNKVTEKGKYVELRCDPISGHTALYWYRQSLGQGPEFLIYFQGTGAADDSGLPNDRFFAVRPEGSVSTLKIQRTERGDSAVYLCASSWSGRNEQFFGPGTRLTVL.

This CDR3 is CASSLSLAGSYNEQFF. CDR3 in DNA: TGCGCCAGCAGCTTGTCTCTAGCGGGCTCCTACAATGAGCAGTTCTTC. The chain couples TRBV5-1 to TRBJ2-1, with 8 bases identical to TRBD2. V lost 1 base, J lost 0 bases, and 3 bases stayed unmatched. Germline CDR1 is SGHRS and CDR2 is YFSETQ. The CDR3 is 16 residues long.

The rearrangement joins TRBV27 to TRBJ2-5, with D unclear. CDR1 is MNHEY and CDR2 is SMNVEV in the germline V gene (reference sequence). V was pared by 5 bases and J by 0 bases, with 10 bases between. The CDR3 loop spans 14 amino acids. CDR3 sequence: CASSPRRNQETQYF. CDR3 nucleotide sequence: TGTGCCAGCAGTCCGAGGAGAAACCAAGAGACCCAGTACTTC.

CDR3 in amino acids: CASSLYRDREAEQYF. CDR3 DNA: TGTGCCAGCAGTTTATATCGGGACAGGGAAGCCGAGCAGTACTTC. V usage is TRBV28 and J usage is TRBJ2-7; 9 nucleotides line up with TRBD1. Trimming removed 1 base from V and 6 bases from J; junction bases left unmatched: 7. From germline, CDR1 is MDHEN and CDR2 SYDVKM. The CDR3 is 15 amino acids.

The chain combines TRBV11-2 with TRBJ2-7, with TRBD1 as a possible D gene (5 bases). Germline V CDR1 and CDR2: SGHAT, FQNNGV. V was trimmed by 5 bases and J by 0 bases, leaving 17 bases between them. The CDR3 is 16 amino acids. CDR3 DNA: TGTGCCAGCAGCCGGAGCTGGGGCGCCACCTCCTACGAGCAGTACTTC. Encoded protein: CASSRSWGATSYEQYF.